The rows below give T cell receptor beta chains drawn from one sample of a study of T cells in Graves' hyperthyroidism and ophthalmopathy. TCRdb re-called the multiplex PCR reads through MiXCR, storing one row per CDR3 protein. The sample carries approximately 400,000 distinct CDR3 sequences, under 20% recorded once. The sequencing sample was made of blood. The receptors derive from a young woman with Graves' hyperthyroidism. Each CDR3 is given with its conserved first and last residue. A D gene is named only where the DNA matches it firmly. Some rows have no size entry. The others give once, few or many, or a class for an expanded clone.

J,size,V,D,DNA,CDR3
TRBJ1-5,few,TRBV4-1,TRBD1,TGCGCCAGCAGCCGACAAGGACAGGGATACAATCAGCCCCAGCATTTT,CASSRQGQGYNQPQHF
TRBJ1-1,many,TRBV20-1,TRBD1,TGCAGTGCTAGAGATCTGGCAGGGGGCTTCACTGAAGCTTTCTTT,CSARDLAGGFTEAFF
TRBJ1-1,once,TRBV11-2,TRBD1,TGTGCCAGCAGCTTAGATTCAGGGGGGAAAACTGAAGCTTTCTTT,CASSLDSGGKTEAFF
TRBJ1-2,.,TRBV6-1,.,TGTGCCAGCAGTGGAAAGACAAGCAACTATGGCTACACCTTC,CASSGKTSNYGYTF
TRBJ1-2,.,TRBV6-5,.,TGTGCCAGCAGTTACCAAGGACAGTATGGCTACACCTTC,CASSYQGQYGYTF
TRBJ2-7,.,TRBV24-1,.,TGTGCCACCAGCGGAACGGACGGGACCTACGAGCAGTACTTC,CATSGTDGTYEQYF
TRBJ2-2,.,TRBV6-5,TRBD2,TGTGCCAGCAGTCTACTAACGGGAGGGCCTGGTGGGGAGCTGTTTTTT,CASSLLTGGPGGELFF
TRBJ2-5,many,TRBV4-2,TRBD1,TGTGCCAGCAGCCAACGGACAGGGGGGGCTCAAGGGACCCAGTACTTC,CASSQRTGGAQGTQYF
TRBJ2-7,many,TRBV4-1,.,TGCGCCAGCAGCCAACCCATCAGGGGACGGAGCTCCTACGAGCAGTACTTC,CASSQPIRGRSSYEQYF
TRBJ2-2,many,TRBV15,TRBD1,TGTGCCACCAGCAGAGAGCAGGGGGCTGGGACCGGGGAGCTGTTTTTT,CATSREQGAGTGELFF
TRBJ2-5,many,TRBV5-5,TRBD2,TGTGCCAGCAGCTTGGTGGCTAGCGGGAGACAAGAGACCCAGTACTTC,CASSLVASGRQETQYF
TRBJ1-1,many,TRBV29-1,.,TGCAGCGTACTGACAGTGAACACTGAAGCTTTCTTT,CSVLTVNTEAFF
TRBJ1-6,.,TRBV20-1,.,TGCAGTGCCGACAAGGGGAATAATTCACCCCTCCACTTT,CSADKGNNSPLHF
TRBJ1-2,many,TRBV28,.,TGTGCCAGCAGTCAAGCAGGGTTAGGCTATGGCTACACCTTC,CASSQAGLGYGYTF
TRBJ2-3,many,TRBV5-1,.,TGCGCCAGCAGCGTCCGAGCGGAATTGGATACGCAGTATTTT,CASSVRAELDTQYF
TRBJ2-5,many,TRBV28,TRBD2,TGTGCCAGCAGTTACGGGACTAGCGGAGCTCAAGAGACCCAGTACTTC,CASSYGTSGAQETQYF
TRBJ1-5,many,TRBV6-2/TRBV6-3,.,TGTGCCAGCAGTTACGCCACAGGCAGGATAAAAGGTAGCAATCAGCCCCAGCATTTT,CASSYATGRIKGSNQPQHF